Listed here is a single TCR beta chain. The clone's antigen remains unknown. No qualities accompany the bases; no much larger clone lies one base away. Collaborating institutions collected whole blood in K2EDTA tubes following their own protocols. For TCRbeta analysis, collaborators shipped samples in one of three forms: frozen whole blood, isolated PBMCs, or DNA extracted from either of those sample types. The immunoSEQ Assay, a bias-controlled multiplex PCR, was used to amplify TCRbeta CDR3 regions from genomic DNA. The paper's data handling went like this. Within the assay, amplification of reference gene primers was used to estimate how many nucleated cells each sample contained. To quantify the absolute abundance of each unique TCRbeta CDR3 rearrangement, sequence reads were collapsed and filtered. Productive Simpson clonality was computed per sample as the square root of Simpson's diversity index over productive rearrangements. This is the immuneACCESS table as TCRdb keeps it, with only in-frame sequences that have V and J called. A part of the clones is gone; compared with another copy, unresolved V genes explain less than half, and the rest is unexplained. The D gene and trimming were derived from the DNA, and the V and J assignments and clone size from that table. This sample has some 110,000 clones in its table, and about 91% of those were observed once. The top ten constitute approximately 5.5% of the sample.

These data are taken from a study of blood T cell repertoires in COVID-19 (TCRdb year 2020). As for the study more broadly: Samples from collaborators originated in the United States, Italy and Spain and spanned both the acute and convalescent phases of COVID-19. The prospective study material was composed of cDNA or gDNA derived from T cells, B-cell-depleted T cells, or PBMCs. Subjects who had been exposed to COVID-19, were actively infected with it, or had recovered from it provided the deeply sampled blood TCRbeta repertoires that made up the dataset. The repertoires were released in a freely available public database meant as a resource for research on the immune response to SARS-CoV-2. The samples were drawn from two sources: the first 160 participants of the ongoing ImmuneRACE study, and about 1,300 subjects contributed by 6 global collaborators. Nearly every sample came with metadata listing a de-identified subject ID, COVID-19 status, age in years and sex. Where HLA class I and class II types were available, the types were taken from metadata supplied by the sample provider, not from assay-based typing. The research as a whole found: The quantity of clinical and demographic metadata differed by source and by participant and was supplied without curation.

The CDR3 measures 13 amino acids from cysteine to phenylalanine. The retained sequence is limited to the CDR3, 39 bases, with the frame set at the first base. The CDR1 and CDR2 encoded by the germline V gene are MNHEY and SVGAGI. V loses 6 bases, J loses 5 bases, and the germline ends lie 10 bases apart. The V and J segments used are TRBV6-5 and TRBJ2-2, and possibly TRBD2, on 5 matching bases. The sequence was collected from a human donor in a cohort sampled during active COVID-19. The sample comprised peripheral blood. The CDR3 protein: CASRPRGTGELFF. The bases read TGTGCCAGCAGACCCCGGGGAACCGGGGAGCTGTTTTTT.